The next 8 T cell receptor beta chains were all read from a single sample in a study of blood T cell repertoires in COVID-19. Sequencing used immunoSEQ multiplex PCR; TCRdb keeps in-frame clones, though not all of them. The sample consists of about 33,000 clones, 70% to 90% of them appearing once. The sample taken for sequencing was peripheral blood. The receptors shown here come from a human donor in a cohort sampled during active COVID-19.

The chain carries TRBV6-2 or TRBV6-3 and TRBJ2-5; TRBD2 is a possible D gene (7 bases). This CDR3 region has 17 residues. With 2 bases removed from V and 5 bases from J, the gap between germline ends came to 21 bases. Per the germline V gene, CDR1 is MNHEY and CDR2 is SVGEGT. For the CDR3, the DNA is TGTGCCAGCAGTTACCCAGAGGGGGGGGGCCTGAGGGAGACCCAGTACTTC. This sequence encodes CASSYPEGGGLRETQYF.

The rearrangement joins TRBV5-1 to TRBJ2-1, with 11 bases lining up with TRBD2. The CDR3 loop spans 18 amino acids. Germline CDR1 and CDR2: SGHRS and YFSETQ. The V gene end was trimmed by 0 bases and the J gene end by 8 bases; junction bases not matched to a gene: 13. The CDR3 bases are TGCGCCAGCAGCTTGGACCCCCCGACTAGCGGGATCGTACATGAGCAGTTCTTC. Its protein product is CASSLDPPTSGIVHEQFF.

The chain employs TRBV7-8 and TRBJ1-1, with a possible D match to TRBD1 (6 bases). This CDR3 contains 13 residues. Trimming cost V 4 bases and J 4 bases, with 10 bases left between them. In germline, CDR1 is SGHVS, CDR2 FQNEAQ. The chain's CDR3 is CASSYRVGTEAFF. CDR3 sequence (DNA): TGTGCCAGCAGCTACAGGGTCGGCACTGAAGCTTTCTTT.

The rearrangement joins TRBV7-9 to TRBJ1-6; no firm D call. Germline-derived CDR1 and CDR2 are SEHNR and FQNEAQ (reference sequence). The CDR3 sequence is 15 residues long. V was shortened by 3 bases and J by 0 bases, with 6 bases between the two germline ends. The CDR3, as DNA: TGTGCCAGCAGCTTTTCCGGCTCCTATAATTCACCCCTCCACTTT. Protein sequence: CASSFSGSYNSPLHF. Drawing the rest from reference TRBV7-9 and TRBJ1-6, the complete variable domain is DTGVSQNPRHKITKRGQNVTFRCDPISEHNRLYWYRQTLGQGPEFLTYFQNEAQLEKSRLLSDRFSAERPKGSFSTLEIQRTEQGDSAMYLCASSFSGSYNSPLHFGNGTRLTVT.

Points on this clone: Sequence at one end of the junction differs from germline and may be a read error. CDR3 DNA: TGTGCCAGCAGCTTGGTTCTAGCGGGAGAAACAAACTTC. Translating gives CASSLVLAGETNF. V usage is TRBV5-6 and J usage is TRBJ2-5; 10 bases align to TRBD2. Germline CDR1 reads SGHDT; CDR2 reads YYEEEE. The CDR3 extends over 13 amino acids.

The rearrangement uses TRBV7-8 and TRBJ2-7; perhaps TRBD1 as D (6 bases). This CDR3 is 14 amino acids long. Looked up from germline, CDR1 is SGHVS and CDR2 is FQNEAQ. V was trimmed by 1 base and J by 4 bases, leaving 11 bases between them. The CDR3 loop reads CASSLEGTPYEQYF. The CDR3 DNA follows: TGTGCCAGCAGCTTAGAAGGGACACCTTACGAGCAGTACTTC. Combining the CDR3 with reference TRBV7-8 and TRBJ2-7 gives the whole variable domain GAGVSQSPRYKVAKRGQDVALRCDPISGHVSLFWYQQALGQGPEFLTYFQNEAQLDKSGLPSDRFFAERPEGSVSTLKIQRTQQEDSAVYLCASSLEGTPYEQYFGPGTRLTVT.

The chain links TRBV6-6 to TRBJ1-1; 7 positions agree with TRBD1. The V and J ends lost 2 bases and 1 base, in that order; junction bases with no gene match: 4. CDR3 size: 15 residues. In germline, CDR1 is MNHNY, CDR2 SVGAGI (reference sequence). Here the CDR3 reads CASSYRPGGNTEAFF. CDR3 DNA: TGTGCCAGCAGTTACCGGCCAGGGGGGAACACTGAAGCTTTCTTT.

This clone was seen just once. The chain links TRBV2 to TRBJ2-7, with a weak D call TRBD2 (6 bases). CDR3 size: 16 residues. V was trimmed by 5 bases and J by 5 bases, leaving 22 bases between them. Germline V gene lookup returns CDR1 SNHLY and CDR2 FYNNEI. The CDR3 DNA reads TGTGCCAGCAGTCGAAACGCCGGGACTGGAGGGAACGAGCAGTACTTC. Encoded protein: CASSRNAGTGGNEQYF.